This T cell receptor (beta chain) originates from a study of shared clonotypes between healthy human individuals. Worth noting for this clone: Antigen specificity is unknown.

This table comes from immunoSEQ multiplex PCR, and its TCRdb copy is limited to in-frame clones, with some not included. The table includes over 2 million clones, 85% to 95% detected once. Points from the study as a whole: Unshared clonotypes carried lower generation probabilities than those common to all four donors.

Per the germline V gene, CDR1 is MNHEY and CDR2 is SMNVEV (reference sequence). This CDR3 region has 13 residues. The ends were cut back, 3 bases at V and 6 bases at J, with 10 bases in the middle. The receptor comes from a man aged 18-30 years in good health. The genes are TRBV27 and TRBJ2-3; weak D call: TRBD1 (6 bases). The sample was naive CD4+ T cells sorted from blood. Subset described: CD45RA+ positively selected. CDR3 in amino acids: CASSFQGQDTQYF. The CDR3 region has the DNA TGTGCCAGCAGTTTTCAGGGGCAGGATACGCAGTATTTT.